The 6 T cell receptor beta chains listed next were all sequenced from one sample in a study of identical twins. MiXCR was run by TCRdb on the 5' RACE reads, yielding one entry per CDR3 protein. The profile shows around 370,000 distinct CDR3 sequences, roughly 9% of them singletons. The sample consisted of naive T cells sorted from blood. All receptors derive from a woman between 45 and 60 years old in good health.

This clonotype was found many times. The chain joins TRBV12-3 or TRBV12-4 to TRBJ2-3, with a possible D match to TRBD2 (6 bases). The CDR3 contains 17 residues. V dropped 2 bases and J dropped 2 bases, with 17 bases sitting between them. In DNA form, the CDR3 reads TGTGCCAGCAGTTTATGGGGGACTGGGTCCTACACAGATACGCAGTATTTT. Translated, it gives CASSLWGTGSYTDTQYF.

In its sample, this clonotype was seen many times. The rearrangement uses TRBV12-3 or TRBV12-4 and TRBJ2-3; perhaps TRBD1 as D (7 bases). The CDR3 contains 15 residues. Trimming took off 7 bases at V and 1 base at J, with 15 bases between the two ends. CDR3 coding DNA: TGTGCCAGCACGCGAGGGGGCGGGGGCACAGATACGCAGTATTTT. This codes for CASTRGGGGTDTQYF.

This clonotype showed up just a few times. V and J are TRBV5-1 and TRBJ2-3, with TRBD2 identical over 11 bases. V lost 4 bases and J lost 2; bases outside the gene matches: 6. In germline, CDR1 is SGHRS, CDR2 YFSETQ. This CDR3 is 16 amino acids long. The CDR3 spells CASSAASGRITDTQYF. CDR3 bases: TGCGCCAGCAGCGCCGCTAGCGGGAGGATCACAGATACGCAGTATTTT. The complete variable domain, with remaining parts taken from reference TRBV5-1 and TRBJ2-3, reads KAGVTQTPRYLIKTRGQQVTLSCSPISGHRSVSWYQQTPGQGLQFLFEYFSETQRNKGNFPGRFSGRQFSNSRSEMNVSTLELGDSALYLCASSAASGRITDTQYFGPGTRLTVL.

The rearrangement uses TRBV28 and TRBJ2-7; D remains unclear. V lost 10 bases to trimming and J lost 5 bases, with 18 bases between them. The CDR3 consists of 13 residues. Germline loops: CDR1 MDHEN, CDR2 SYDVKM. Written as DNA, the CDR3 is TGTGCCACCTCGGGCCCGCGTGGGGACGAGCAGTACGTC. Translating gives CATSGPRGDEQYV.

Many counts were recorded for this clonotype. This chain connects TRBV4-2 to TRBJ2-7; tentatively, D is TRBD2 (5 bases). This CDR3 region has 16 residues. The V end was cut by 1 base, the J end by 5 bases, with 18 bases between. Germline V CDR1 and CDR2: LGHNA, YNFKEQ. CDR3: CASSQVPASSIHEQYF. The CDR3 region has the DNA TGTGCCAGCAGCCAAGTTCCGGCTAGCAGTATCCACGAGCAGTACTTC.

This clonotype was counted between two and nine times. The CDR3 reads CASSATSSVGAFF. DNA for the CDR3: TGTGCCAGCAGTGCTACCTCGAGTGTAGGAGCTTTCTTT. The V call is TRBV6-5, the J call TRBJ1-1, with unresolved D. The ends were cut back, 5 bases at V and 10 bases at J, with 17 bases in the middle. Germline lookup yields CDR1 MNHEY and CDR2 SVGAGI. The CDR3 is 13 amino acids.